This TCR beta chain was profiled in a study of T cells expressing NK-cell markers. At the level of the study: The authors derived TCR beta repertoires from sorted CD3+CD56+NKG2C+, CD3+CD56+NKG2C- and CD3+CD56-NKG2C+ T cells. Study-level findings and limits: Roughly 1.0-7.0% of CD8+ T cells in several donors belonged to dominant NKG2C+ clonotypes. These same clonotypes (in a handful of donors) also led the CD3+CD56-NKG2C+ fraction.

The CDR3 length is 12 residues. CDR1 is SEHNR, CDR2 FQNEAQ, per germline (reference sequence). To note about this clonotype: Its antigen is not known.

Synthesis of TCR beta cDNA relied on 5'RACE template switching carrying UMIs. TCRdb re-called the 5' RACE reads and gives one entry per CDR3 protein, without DNA. The listing records 300,000 to 500,000 distinct CDR3 sequences. This clonotype was sampled from a woman in her forties or fifties in good health. The J gene is TRBJ2-1, the V gene TRBV7-9. The sequenced sample consisted of blood T cells: a sorted CD56 or NKG2C T cell subset, CD4+ or CD8+ T cells, or bulk PBMC T cells (not recorded which). CDR3 loop: CASSSSLVEQFF.